The T cell receptor beta chain under discussion was sequenced for a study of lymphopenia after photon versus proton radiotherapy. Repertoires were generated with immunoSEQ multiplex PCR, while TCRdb's copy carries only in-frame clones and drops some. The sample yields about 45,000 clones, approximately 85% seen once. CDR3 length: 15 amino acids. V trimming: 4 bases; J trimming: 1 base; junction bases outside the gene matches: 4. Germline values: CDR1 SGHRS, CDR2 YFSETQ. General study points: After lymphocyte nadir, photon-treated repertoires showed oligoclonal expansion, especially CD8+ Temra. Only patients who died were analyzed for survival; proton advantage is unproven. Relative stability marked proton patients; photon patients lost diversity and naive cells.

Worth noting for this clone: As yet, its antigen is unknown.

The source material was peripheral blood, sampled from a patient treated with photon-based radiotherapy. The TCR originated in a man aged 40-49 years with gastric cancer. The chain joins TRBV5-1 to TRBJ2-3; TRBD1 matches 9 bases. The CDR3 reads CASSLRDRGTDTQYF. The CDR3 DNA follows: TGCGCCAGCAGCCTGAGGGACAGGGGCACAGATACGCAGTATTTT. The full variable domain, in which reference TRBV5-1 and TRBJ2-3 provide the parts outside the CDR3, is KAGVTQTPRYLIKTRGQQVTLSCSPISGHRSVSWYQQTPGQGLQFLFEYFSETQRNKGNFPGRFSGRQFSNSRSEMNVSTLELGDSALYLCASSLRDRGTDTQYFGPGTRLTVL.